This T cell receptor (beta chain) was captured by sequencing in a study of blood T cell repertoires in COVID-19. Study in general: Acute and convalescent COVID-19 specimens originated in the United States, Italy and Spain. Nucleic acid was either cDNA or gDNA, and it came from T cells, B-cell-depleted T cells, or PBMCs.

As handled by the study authors: Amplifying reference gene primers gave estimates of nucleated cell counts. This table comes from immunoSEQ multiplex PCR, and its TCRdb copy is limited to in-frame clones, with some not included. Clone size and the V and J calls come from that table; the DNA yielded D and trimming. The sample holds around 79,000 clones, around 89% seen once. The CDR3 sequence is 14 residues long. Trimming removed 2 bases from V and 5 bases from J, with 13 bases in between. Germline V gene sequence: CDR1 SGHAT, CDR2 FQNNGV. The TCR was taken from a man aged 70 or older with active or convalescent COVID-19. The material sequenced was peripheral blood. This chain uses TRBV11-2 with TRBJ2-7, with D possibly being TRBD1 (5 bases). The CDR3 is CASSLQGVLDEQYF. DNA for the CDR3: TGTGCCAGCAGCTTACAGGGTGTCTTGGACGAGCAGTACTTC.